The clone carrying this T cell receptor beta chain has a handful of counts. Germline assignment: CDR1 SGDLS and CDR2 YYNGEE. The CDR3 contains 15 residues. V lost 6 bases to trimming and J lost 3 bases, with 18 bases between them. The data were obtained in a study of blood T cell repertoires in COVID-19. Repertoires were generated with immunoSEQ multiplex PCR, while TCRdb's copy carries only in-frame clones and drops some. The data show approximately 60,000 clones, 82% seen once. The sequencing sample was made of peripheral blood. The receptor was isolated from a woman aged 60-75 years with acute or convalescent COVID-19. The V gene is TRBV9, the J gene TRBJ1-1; D might be TRBD1 (5 bases). Here the CDR3 DNA reads TGTGCCAGCACCCTACTAGGAGGGGTCGACACTGAAGCTTTCTTT. Its translation is CASTLLGGVDTEAFF.